The sequence of this TCR beta chain was determined in a study of blood T cell repertoires in COVID-19. Study details: Some COVID-19 samples were acute and others convalescent; all came from the United States, Italy and Spain. Sample material is recorded as cDNA or gDNA derived from T cells, B-cell-depleted T cells, or PBMCs.

In the original workflow: The authors estimated nucleated cell counts from reference gene primer amplification. Clones were sequenced by immunoSEQ multiplex PCR, and TCRdb holds only the in-frame ones, with some missing. V and J calls plus clone size are reproduced from that table; the DNA served to infer D and trimming. The table includes approximately 110,000 clones, around 89% detected once. Sequenced material: peripheral blood. This TCR came from a woman aged 45-65 years with acute or convalescent COVID-19.

CDR3 sequence (DNA): TGTGCCACCAGCAGGCCGACCGGGGGAGATACGCAGTATTTT. This codes for CATSRPTGGDTQYF. The V call is TRBV15, the J call TRBJ2-3; possible D gene TRBD2, 6 bases. V was shortened by 3 bases and J by 5 bases, with 12 bases between the two germline ends. The CDR3 runs to 14 residues. The germline V gene encodes CDR1 LNHNV and CDR2 YYDKDF (reference sequence).